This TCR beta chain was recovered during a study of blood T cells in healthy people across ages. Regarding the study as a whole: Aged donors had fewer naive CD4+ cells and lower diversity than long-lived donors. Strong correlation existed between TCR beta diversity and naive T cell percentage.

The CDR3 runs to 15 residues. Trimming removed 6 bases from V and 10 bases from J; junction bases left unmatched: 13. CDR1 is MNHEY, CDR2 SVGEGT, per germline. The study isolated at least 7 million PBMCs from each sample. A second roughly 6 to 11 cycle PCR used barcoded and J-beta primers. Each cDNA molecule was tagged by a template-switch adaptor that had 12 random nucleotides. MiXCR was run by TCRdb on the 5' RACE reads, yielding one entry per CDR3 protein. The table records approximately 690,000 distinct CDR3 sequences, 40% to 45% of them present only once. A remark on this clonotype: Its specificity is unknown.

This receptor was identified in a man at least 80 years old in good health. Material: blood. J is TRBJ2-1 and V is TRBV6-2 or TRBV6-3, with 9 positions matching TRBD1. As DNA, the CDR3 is TGTGCCAGCAGATCCCCCGGGACAGGGATGGGGGAGCAGTTCTTC. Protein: CASRSPGTGMGEQFF.